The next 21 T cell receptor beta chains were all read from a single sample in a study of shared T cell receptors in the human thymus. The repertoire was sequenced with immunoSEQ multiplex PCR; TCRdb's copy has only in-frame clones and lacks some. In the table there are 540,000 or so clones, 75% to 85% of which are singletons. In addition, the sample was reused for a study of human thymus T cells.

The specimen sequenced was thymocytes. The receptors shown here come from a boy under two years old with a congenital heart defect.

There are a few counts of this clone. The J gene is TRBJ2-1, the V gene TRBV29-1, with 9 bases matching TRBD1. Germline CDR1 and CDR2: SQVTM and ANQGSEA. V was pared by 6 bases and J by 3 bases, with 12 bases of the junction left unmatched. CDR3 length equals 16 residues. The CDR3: CSVHSTGQGIYNEQFF. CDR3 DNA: TGCAGCGTACACTCGACGGGACAGGGTATCTACAATGAGCAGTTCTTC.

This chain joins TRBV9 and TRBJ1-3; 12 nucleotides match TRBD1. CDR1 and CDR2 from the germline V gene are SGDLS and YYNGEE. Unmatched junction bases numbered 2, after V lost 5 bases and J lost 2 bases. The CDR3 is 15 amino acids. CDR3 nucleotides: TGTGCCAGCAGGGGACAGGGGGCTGCTGGAAACACCATATATTTT. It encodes CASRGQGAAGNTIYF.

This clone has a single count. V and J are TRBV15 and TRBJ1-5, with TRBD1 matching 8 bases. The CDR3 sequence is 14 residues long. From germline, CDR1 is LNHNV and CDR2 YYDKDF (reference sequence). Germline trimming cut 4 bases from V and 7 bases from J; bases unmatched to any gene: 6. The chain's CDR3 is CATSKQGVRQPQHF. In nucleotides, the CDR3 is TGTGCCACCAGCAAACAGGGGGTTCGGCAGCCCCAGCATTTT.

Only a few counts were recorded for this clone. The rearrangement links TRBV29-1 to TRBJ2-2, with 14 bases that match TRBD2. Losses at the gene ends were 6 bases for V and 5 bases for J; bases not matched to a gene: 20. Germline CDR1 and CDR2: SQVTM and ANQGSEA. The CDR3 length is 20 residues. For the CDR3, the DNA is TGCAGCGTGCCCATCGGGACTAGCGGGAGTCCCCTTTGGGGTACCGGGGAGCTGTTTTTT. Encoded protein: CSVPIGTSGSPLWGTGELFF.

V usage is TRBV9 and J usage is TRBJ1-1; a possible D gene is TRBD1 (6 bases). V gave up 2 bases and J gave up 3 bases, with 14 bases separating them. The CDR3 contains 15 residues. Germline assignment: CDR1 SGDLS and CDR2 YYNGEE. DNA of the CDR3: TGTGCCAGCAGCGTCGCCCGGGGGGCTGACACTGAAGCTTTCTTT. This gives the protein CASSVARGADTEAFF.

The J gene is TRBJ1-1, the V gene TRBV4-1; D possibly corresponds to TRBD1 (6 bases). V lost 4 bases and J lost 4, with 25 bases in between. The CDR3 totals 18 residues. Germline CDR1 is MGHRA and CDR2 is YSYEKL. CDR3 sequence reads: CASSPCRGTGPTCTEAFF. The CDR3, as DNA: TGCGCCAGCAGCCCTTGCAGGGGTACAGGGCCTACGTGCACTGAAGCTTTCTTT.

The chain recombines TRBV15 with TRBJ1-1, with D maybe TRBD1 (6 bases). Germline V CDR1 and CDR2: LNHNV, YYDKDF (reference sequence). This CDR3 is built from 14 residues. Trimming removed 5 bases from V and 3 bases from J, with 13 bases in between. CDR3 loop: CATSRQGRHTEAFF. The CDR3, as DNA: TGTGCCACCAGCCGTCAGGGGCGACACACTGAAGCTTTCTTT.

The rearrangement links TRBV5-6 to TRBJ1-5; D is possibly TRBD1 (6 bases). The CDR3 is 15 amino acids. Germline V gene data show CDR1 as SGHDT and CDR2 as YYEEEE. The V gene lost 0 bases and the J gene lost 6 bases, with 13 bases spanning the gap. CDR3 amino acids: CASSLARGSRQPQHF. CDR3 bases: TGTGCCAGCAGCTTGGCCAGGGGTTCACGTCAGCCCCAGCATTTT.

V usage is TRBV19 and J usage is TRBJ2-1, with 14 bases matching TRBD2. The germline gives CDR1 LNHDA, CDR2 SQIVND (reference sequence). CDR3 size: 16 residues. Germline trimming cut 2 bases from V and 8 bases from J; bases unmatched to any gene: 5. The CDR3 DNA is TGTGCCAGTAGTATACCGACTAGCGGGAGGGCCCATGAGCAGTTCTTC. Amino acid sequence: CASSIPTSGRAHEQFF.

This CDR3 is CASTNPIYSDTQYF. CDR3 DNA sequence: TGTGCCAGCACTAATCCTATTTACTCAGATACGCAGTATTTT. The gene calls are TRBV28 and TRBJ2-3; D call uncertain. Looked up from germline, CDR1 is MDHEN and CDR2 is SYDVKM. The CDR3 length is 14 residues. V dropped 7 bases and J dropped 4 bases, with 15 bases sitting between them.

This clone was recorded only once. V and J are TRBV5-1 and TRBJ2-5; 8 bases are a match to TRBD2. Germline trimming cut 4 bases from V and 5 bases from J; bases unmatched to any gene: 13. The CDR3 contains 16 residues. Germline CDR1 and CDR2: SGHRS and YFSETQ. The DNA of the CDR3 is TGCGCCAGCAGCCCCCTACTAGCGGAGGAGGCGGAGACCCAGTACTTC. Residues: CASSPLLAEEAETQYF.

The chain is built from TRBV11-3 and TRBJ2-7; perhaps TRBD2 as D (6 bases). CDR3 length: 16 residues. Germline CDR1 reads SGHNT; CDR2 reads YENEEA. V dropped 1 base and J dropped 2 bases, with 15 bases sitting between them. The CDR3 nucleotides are TGTGCCAGCAGCTTAGGTGTTGGGGAGGTTCCCTACGAGCAGTACTTC. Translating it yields CASSLGVGEVPYEQYF.

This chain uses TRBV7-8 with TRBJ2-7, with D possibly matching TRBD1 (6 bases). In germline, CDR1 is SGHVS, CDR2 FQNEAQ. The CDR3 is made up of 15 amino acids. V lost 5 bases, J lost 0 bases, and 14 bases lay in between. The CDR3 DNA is TGTGCCAGCAGCCCCCGACAGGATAGCTCCTACGAGCAGTACTTC. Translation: CASSPRQDSSYEQYF.

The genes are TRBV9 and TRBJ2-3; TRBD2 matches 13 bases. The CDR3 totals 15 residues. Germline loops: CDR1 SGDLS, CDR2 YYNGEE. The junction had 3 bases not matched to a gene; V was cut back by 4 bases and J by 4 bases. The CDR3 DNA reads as TGTGCCAGCAGCTCCACTAGCGGGAGGGCAGATACGCAGTATTTT. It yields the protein CASSSTSGRADTQYF.

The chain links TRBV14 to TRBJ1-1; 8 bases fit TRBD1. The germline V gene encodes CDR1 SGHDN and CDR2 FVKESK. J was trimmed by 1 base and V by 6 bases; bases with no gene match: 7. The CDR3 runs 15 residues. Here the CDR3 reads CASSHGQGKNTEAFF. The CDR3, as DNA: TGTGCCAGCAGTCACGGACAGGGCAAGAACACTGAAGCTTTCTTT.

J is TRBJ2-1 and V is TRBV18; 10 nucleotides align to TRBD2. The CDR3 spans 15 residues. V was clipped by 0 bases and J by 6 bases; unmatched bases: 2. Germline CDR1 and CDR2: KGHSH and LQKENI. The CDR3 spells CASSPPGLAFNEQFF. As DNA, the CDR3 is TGTGCCAGCTCACCACCGGGACTAGCGTTCAATGAGCAGTTCTTC. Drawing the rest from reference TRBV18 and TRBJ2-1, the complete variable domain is NAGVMQNPRHLVRRRGQEARLRCSPMKGHSHVYWYRQLPEEGLKFMVYLQKENIIDESGMPKERFSAEFPKEGPSILRIQQVVRGDSAAYFCASSPPGLAFNEQFFGPGTRLTVL.

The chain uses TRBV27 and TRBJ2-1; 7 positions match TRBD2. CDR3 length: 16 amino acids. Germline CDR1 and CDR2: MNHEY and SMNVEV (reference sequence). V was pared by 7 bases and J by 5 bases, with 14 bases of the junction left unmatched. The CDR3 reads CASTPRSGTGHNEQFF. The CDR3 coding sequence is TGTGCCAGCACCCCGAGGAGCGGGACTGGACACAATGAGCAGTTCTTC.

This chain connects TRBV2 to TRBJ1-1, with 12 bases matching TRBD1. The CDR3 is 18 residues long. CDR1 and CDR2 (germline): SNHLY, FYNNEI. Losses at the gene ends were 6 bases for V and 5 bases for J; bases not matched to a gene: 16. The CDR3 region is CASRRADLGQGARTEAFF. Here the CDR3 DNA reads TGTGCCAGCAGGAGAGCCGATTTGGGACAGGGGGCGAGAACTGAAGCTTTCTTT.

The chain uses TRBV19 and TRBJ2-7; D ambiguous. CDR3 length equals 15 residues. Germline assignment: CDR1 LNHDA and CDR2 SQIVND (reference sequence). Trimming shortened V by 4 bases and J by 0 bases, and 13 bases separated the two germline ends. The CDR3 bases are TGTGCCAGTAGTAGTTTGGTGGAGCGCTCCTACGAGCAGTACTTC. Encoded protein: CASSSLVERSYEQYF.

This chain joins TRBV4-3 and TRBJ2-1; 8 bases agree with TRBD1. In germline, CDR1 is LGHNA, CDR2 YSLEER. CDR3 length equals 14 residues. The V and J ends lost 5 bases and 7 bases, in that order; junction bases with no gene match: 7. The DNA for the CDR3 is TGCGCCAGCAGCGCCCCGACAGGGGATAATGAGCAGTTCTTC. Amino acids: CASSAPTGDNEQFF.

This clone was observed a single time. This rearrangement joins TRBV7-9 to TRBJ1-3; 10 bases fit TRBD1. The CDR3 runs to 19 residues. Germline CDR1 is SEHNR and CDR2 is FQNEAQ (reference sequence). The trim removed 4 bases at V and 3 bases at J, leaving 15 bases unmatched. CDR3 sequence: CASSCRKGGQGYDGNTIYF. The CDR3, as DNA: TGTGCCAGCAGCTGCAGAAAAGGGGGACAGGGGTACGATGGAAACACCATATATTTT.